This T cell receptor beta chain was sequenced for a study of siplizumab effects on memory and regulatory T cells. Study observations and caveats: Naive T cells were seemingly more diverse than memory cells, and major contributions to the alloresponse seemed to be made by them.

CDR3 length equals 13 residues. Trimming cost V 3 bases and J 6 bases, with 10 bases left between them. Germline CDR1 and CDR2: SGHAT and FQNNGV. For this clone: The antigen is undetermined.

The data were produced by immunoSEQ multiplex PCR, yet TCRdb's version contains in-frame clones alone and is incomplete. The data contain about 100,000 clones, about 91% of them singletons. The gene calls are TRBV11-2 and TRBJ2-3, with D hard to call. Material for sequencing was CD4+ T cells sorted from blood. This receptor was obtained from a human donor in good health. This chain's CDR3 is CASSFAGSDTQYF. The CDR3 nucleotides read TGTGCCAGCAGCTTCGCCGGAAGCGATACGCAGTATTTT.